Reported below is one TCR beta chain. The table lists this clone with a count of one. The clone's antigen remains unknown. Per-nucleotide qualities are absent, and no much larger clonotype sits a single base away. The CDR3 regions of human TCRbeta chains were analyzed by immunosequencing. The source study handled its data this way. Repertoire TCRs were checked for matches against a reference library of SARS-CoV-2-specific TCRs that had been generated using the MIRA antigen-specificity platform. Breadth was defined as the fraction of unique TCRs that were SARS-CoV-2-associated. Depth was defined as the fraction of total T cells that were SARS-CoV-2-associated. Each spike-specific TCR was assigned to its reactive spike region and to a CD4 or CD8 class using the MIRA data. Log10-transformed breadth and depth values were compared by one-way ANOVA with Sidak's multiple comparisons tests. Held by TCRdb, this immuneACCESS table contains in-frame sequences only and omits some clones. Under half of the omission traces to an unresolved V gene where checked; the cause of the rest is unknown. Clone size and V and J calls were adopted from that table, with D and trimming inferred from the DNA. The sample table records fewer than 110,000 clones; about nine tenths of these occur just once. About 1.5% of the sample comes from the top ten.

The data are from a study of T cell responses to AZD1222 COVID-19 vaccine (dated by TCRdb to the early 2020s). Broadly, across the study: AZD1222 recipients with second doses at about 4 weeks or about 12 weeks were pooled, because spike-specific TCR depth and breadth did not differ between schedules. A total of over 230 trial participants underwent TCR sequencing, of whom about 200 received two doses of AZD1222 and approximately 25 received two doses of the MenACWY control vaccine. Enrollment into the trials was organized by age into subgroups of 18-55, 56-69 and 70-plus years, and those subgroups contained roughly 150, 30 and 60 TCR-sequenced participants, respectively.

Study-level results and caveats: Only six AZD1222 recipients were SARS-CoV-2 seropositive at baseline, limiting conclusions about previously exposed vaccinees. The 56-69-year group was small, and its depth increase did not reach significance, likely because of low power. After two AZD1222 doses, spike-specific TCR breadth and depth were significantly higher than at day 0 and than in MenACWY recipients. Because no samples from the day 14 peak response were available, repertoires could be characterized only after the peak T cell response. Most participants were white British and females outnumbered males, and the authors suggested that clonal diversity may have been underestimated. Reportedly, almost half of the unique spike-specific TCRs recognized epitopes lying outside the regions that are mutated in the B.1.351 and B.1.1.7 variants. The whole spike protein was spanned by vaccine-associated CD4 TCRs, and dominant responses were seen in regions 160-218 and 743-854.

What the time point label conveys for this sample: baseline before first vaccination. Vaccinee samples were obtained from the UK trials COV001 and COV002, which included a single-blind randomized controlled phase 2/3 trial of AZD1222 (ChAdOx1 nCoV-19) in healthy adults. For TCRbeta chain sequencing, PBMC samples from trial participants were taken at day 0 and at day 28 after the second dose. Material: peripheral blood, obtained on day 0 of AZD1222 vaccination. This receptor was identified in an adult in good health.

The CDR3 protein is CASRRVIETEAFF. The bases read TGTGCCAGCAGGAGAGTCATCGAGACTGAAGCTTTCTTT. The chain uses TRBV6-5 and TRBJ1-1; confidence is insufficient to name the D gene. The germline V gene sets CDR1 to MNHEY and CDR2 to SVGAGI. V is cut by 6 bases and J by 5 bases, and the space between the germline ends is 13 bases. The CDR3 holds 13 amino acids from the cysteine to the phenylalanine. Only the CDR3 part of the read is kept: 39 bases, read in frame from the first base.